This T cell receptor beta chain was identified during a study of type 1 regulatory T cells. At the level of the study: This in vitro CD4 product, T-allo10, is enriched for Tr1 cells and alloantigen-specific.

This CDR3 has 16 residues. Germline values: CDR1 GTSNPN, CDR2 SVGIG (reference sequence). Trimming pared 1 base from V and 0 bases from J, leaving 12 bases between. MiXCR, applied by TCRdb to the reads, yields one record per CDR3 protein. The sample has fewer than 75,000 distinct CDR3 sequences, 45% to 50% seen once. With respect to this clonotype: Its cognate antigen is unknown.

The clonotype comes from a human donor in good health. The chain has TRBV30 and TRBJ1-4, with D uncertain. The material sequenced was cultured non-Tr1 T cells, either the whole culture or a sorted T cell fraction (not recorded which). CDR3 sequence (DNA): TGTGCCTGGAGTGGCGACACAACTTCAACTAATGAAAAACTGTTTTTT. Residues: CAWSGDTTSTNEKLFF.